The entry below describes one T cell receptor beta chain. Its target is not known. The data originate from a study of beta chain features in type 1 diabetes. Germline V gene lookup returns CDR1 SEHNR and CDR2 FQNEAQ (reference sequence). V lost 1 base and J 9 bases, leaving 7 bases between the germline ends. The CDR3 is 12 amino acids. Points from the study as a whole: Insertions were fewer and deletions more numerous at VDJ junctions in type 1 diabetes patients. A closer apparent resemblance between naive, central memory and Treg TCRB repertoires was seen in patients than in healthy donors.

Cell sorting via CD45RO/CCR7/CD25/CD127/CD95/CD27 was performed to obtain CD4+ naive, central memory, regulatory and stem cell-like memory cells. The sequenced template was cDNA made from the entire isolated RNA. Naive, central memory and regulatory T cell samples averaged approximately 3.8 million reads. Profiling relied on immunoSEQ multiplex PCR, and the TCRdb table lists in-frame clones only, not all of them. This sample yields 310,000 or so clones, of which more than 9.5% are seen a single time; about 0.014% belongs to the top ten. The chain has TRBV7-9 and TRBJ2-1, with D uncertain. This clonotype was sampled from a woman aged 25 to 39 in good health. The sequenced material came from naive CD4+ T cells from blood. The CDR3 nucleotides read TGTGCCAGCAGCTTAGGTGCGGTTGAGCAGTTCTTC. Translation: CASSLGAVEQFF.